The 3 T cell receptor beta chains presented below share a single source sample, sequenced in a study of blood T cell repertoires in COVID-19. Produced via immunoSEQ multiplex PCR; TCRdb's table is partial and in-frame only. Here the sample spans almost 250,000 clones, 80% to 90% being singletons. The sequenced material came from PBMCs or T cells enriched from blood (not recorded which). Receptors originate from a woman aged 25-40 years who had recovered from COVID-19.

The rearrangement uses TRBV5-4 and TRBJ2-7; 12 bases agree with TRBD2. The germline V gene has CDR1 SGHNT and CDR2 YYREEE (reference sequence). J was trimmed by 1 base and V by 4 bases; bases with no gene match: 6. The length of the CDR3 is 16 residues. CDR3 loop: CASSLPLAGGSYEQYF. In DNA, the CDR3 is TGTGCCAGCAGCCTCCCGCTAGCGGGAGGGTCCTACGAGCAGTACTTC.

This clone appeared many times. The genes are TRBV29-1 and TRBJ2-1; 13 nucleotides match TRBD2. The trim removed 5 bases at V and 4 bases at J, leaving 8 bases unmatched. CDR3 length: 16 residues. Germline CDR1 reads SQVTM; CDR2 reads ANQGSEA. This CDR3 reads CSVPGLAGRIYNEQFF. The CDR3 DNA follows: TGCAGCGTTCCGGGACTAGCGGGGCGAATTTACAATGAGCAGTTCTTC.

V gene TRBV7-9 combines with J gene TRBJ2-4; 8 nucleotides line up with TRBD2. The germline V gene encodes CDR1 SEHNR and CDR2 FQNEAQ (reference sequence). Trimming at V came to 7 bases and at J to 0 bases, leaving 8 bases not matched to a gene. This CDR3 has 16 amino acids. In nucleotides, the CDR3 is TGTGCCAGCACCTATGTAGCGGGAAGAGCCAAAAACATTCAGTACTTC. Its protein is CASTYVAGRAKNIQYF.